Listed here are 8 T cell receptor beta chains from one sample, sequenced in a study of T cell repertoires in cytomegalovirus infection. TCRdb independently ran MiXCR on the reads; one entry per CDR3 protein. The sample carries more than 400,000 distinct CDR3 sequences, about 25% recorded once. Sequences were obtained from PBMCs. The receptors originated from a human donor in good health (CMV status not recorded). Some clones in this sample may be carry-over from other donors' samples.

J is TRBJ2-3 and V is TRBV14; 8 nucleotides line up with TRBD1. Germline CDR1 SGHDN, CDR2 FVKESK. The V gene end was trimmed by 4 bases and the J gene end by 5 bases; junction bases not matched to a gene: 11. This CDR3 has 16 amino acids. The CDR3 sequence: CASSPTGGKNKDTQYF. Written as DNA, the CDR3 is TGTGCCAGCAGCCCTACAGGGGGGAAGAACAAAGATACGCAGTATTTT.

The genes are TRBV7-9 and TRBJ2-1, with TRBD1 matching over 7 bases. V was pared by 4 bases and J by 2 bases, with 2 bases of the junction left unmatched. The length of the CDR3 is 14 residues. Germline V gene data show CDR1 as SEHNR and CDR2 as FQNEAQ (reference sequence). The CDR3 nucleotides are TGTGCCAGCAGCTCCCAGGGGGCCTACAATGAGCAGTTCTTC. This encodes CASSSQGAYNEQFF.

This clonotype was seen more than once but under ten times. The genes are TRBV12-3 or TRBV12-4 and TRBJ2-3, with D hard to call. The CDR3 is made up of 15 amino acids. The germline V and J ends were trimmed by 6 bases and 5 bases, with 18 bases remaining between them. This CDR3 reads CASRVWAEPKDTQYF. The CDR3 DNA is TGTGCCAGCAGAGTCTGGGCGGAACCGAAAGATACGCAGTATTTT.

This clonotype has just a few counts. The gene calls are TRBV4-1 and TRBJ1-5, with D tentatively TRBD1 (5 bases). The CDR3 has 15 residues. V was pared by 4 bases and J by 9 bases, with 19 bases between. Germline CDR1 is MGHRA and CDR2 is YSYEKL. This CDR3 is CASSLSGRGLRPQHF. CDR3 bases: TGCGCCAGCAGCCTATCGGGGAGGGGCCTTAGGCCCCAGCATTTT.

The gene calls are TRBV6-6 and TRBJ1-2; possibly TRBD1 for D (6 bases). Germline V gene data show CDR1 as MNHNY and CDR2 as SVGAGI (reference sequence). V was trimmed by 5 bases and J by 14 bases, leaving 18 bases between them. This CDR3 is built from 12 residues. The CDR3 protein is CASSKETGPQTF. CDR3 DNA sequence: TGTGCCAGCAGTAAAGAGACAGGCCCGCAGACCTTC.

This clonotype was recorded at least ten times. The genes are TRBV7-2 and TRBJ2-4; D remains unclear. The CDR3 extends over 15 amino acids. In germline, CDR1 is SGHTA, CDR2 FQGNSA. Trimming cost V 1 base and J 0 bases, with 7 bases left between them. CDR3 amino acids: CASSLVQLAKNIQYF. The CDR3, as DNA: TGTGCCAGCAGCTTAGTCCAGCTAGCCAAAAACATTCAGTACTTC.

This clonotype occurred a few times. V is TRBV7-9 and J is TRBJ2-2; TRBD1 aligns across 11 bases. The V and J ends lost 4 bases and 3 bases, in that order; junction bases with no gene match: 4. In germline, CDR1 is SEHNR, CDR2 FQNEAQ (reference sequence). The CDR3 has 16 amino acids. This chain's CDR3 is CASSSGQGADTGELFF. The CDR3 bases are TGTGCCAGCAGCTCCGGACAGGGGGCGGACACCGGGGAGCTGTTTTTT.

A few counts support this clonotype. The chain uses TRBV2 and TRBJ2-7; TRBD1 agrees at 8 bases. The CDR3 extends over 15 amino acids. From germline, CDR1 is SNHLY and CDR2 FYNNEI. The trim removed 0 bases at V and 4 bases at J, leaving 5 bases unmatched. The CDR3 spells CASSEARTGNYEQYF. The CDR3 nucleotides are TGTGCCAGCAGTGAAGCGCGGACAGGGAATTACGAGCAGTACTTC.